A selection of T cell receptor beta chains follows, all from one sample in a study of identical twins. A single record per CDR3 protein comes from TCRdb applying MiXCR to the 5' RACE reads. The sample holds around 230,000 distinct CDR3 sequences; 5% to 7% are singletons and the top ten take about 14%. These data are also associated with another study on T cells expressing NK-cell markers.

Source material: CD8+ T cells sorted from blood. The receptor set was obtained from a woman aged 18 to 35 in good health. The CDR3 runs from the conserved cysteine through the conserved F or W. Each record gives: clone size, J gene, D gene, V gene, CDR3 protein, CDR3 DNA. The D gene is left open where the match is weak. Size tells how often a clone was seen (once, few, many) or the class of an expanded clone, and some rows leave it out.

>-|TRBJ1-1|-|TRBV20-1
CSAREVGRDTEAFF
TGCAGTGCTAGAGAGGTGGGCCGGGACACTGAAGCTTTCTTT
>many|TRBJ2-7|TRBD2|TRBV7-9
CASSLGSGSEQYF
TGTGCCAGCAGCTTAGGTAGCGGGAGCGAGCAGTACTTC
>many|TRBJ2-1|TRBD2|TRBV29-1
CSAPAGGDEQFF
TGCAGCGCCCCAGCGGGGGGCGATGAGCAGTTCTTC
>-|TRBJ2-1|TRBD2|TRBV27
CASSFGLAGEQFF
TGTGCCAGCAGTTTCGGGCTAGCGGGTGAGCAGTTCTTC
>few|TRBJ2-7|-|TRBV30
CAWSGSYEQYF
TGTGCCTGGAGCGGGAGTTACGAGCAGTACTTC
>few|TRBJ2-7|TRBD1|TRBV9
CASSTGDSYEQYF
TGTGCCAGCAGTACAGGGGACTCCTACGAGCAGTACTTC
>-|TRBJ2-7|TRBD2|TRBV6-5
CASSYSSSPILAGVAEQYF
TGTGCCAGCAGTTACTCGTCGTCCCCGATTCTAGCGGGAGTAGCCGAGCAGTACTTC
>few|TRBJ1-4|-|TRBV11-2
CASSLESEKLFF
TGTGCCAGCAGCTTAGAAAGTGAAAAACTGTTTTTT
>-|TRBJ1-6|-|TRBV10-3
CAISESPRSPLHF
TGTGCCATCAGTGAGTCACCGCGTTCACCCCTCCACTTT
>-|TRBJ2-7|-|TRBV27
CASSLFPNTYEQYF
TGTGCCAGCAGTTTATTCCCAAACACCTACGAGCAGTACTTC
>few|TRBJ2-5|-|TRBV12-5
CASGLNGSPQETQYF
TGTGCTAGTGGTTTGAACGGGAGTCCGCAAGAGACCCAGTACTTC
>-|TRBJ2-1|TRBD1|TRBV24-1
CATSDRTGGLYNEQFF
TGTGCCACCAGTGACCGGACAGGGGGCCTTTACAATGAGCAGTTCTTC
>few|TRBJ1-5|-|TRBV20-1
CSARDSWGGGNQPQHF
TGCAGTGCTAGAGATTCATGGGGAGGCGGCAATCAGCCCCAGCATTTT
>many|TRBJ1-1|TRBD1|TRBV12-3/TRBV12-4
CASSPHRGSEAFF
TGTGCCAGCAGTCCACACAGGGGCTCTGAAGCTTTCTTT
>many|TRBJ2-4|TRBD2|TRBV20-1
CSALPPGLQNRNIQYF
TGCAGTGCCCTGCCCCCGGGACTACAGAACCGAAACATTCAGTACTTC
>few|TRBJ1-2|-|TRBV4-2
CASSQRDSWYGYTF
TGTGCCAGCAGCCAAAGAGACAGTTGGTATGGCTACACCTTC
>few|TRBJ1-1|-|TRBV7-6
CASGGGMNTEAFF
TGTGCCAGTGGGGGGGGGATGAACACTGAAGCTTTCTTT
>few|TRBJ2-2|-|TRBV19
CASSIVGLGSAGELFF
TGTGCCAGTAGTATTGTAGGACTCGGCTCCGCCGGGGAGCTGTTTTTT
>few|TRBJ2-7|-|TRBV10-3
CAISEITATGYEQYF
TGTGCCATCAGTGAGATCACGGCCACGGGCTACGAGCAGTACTTC
>-|TRBJ2-1|TRBD2|TRBV20-1
CSASPLAGVHNEQFF
TGCAGTGCTAGCCCCTTGGCGGGAGTCCACAATGAGCAGTTCTTC
>few|TRBJ2-7|TRBD1|TRBV5-1
CASSLRTGPYEQYF
TGCGCCAGCAGCCTTCGGACAGGGCCCTACGAGCAGTACTTC
>many|TRBJ2-4|-|TRBV4-2
CASSHQGGEGKNIQYF
TGTGCCAGCAGCCATCAGGGGGGCGAGGGCAAAAACATTCAGTACTTC
>-|TRBJ2-7|TRBD2|TRBV5-1
CASSLAAGGPLGEQYF
TGCGCCAGCAGCTTGGCGGCGGGAGGCCCCCTGGGCGAGCAGTACTTC
>many|TRBJ2-4|-|TRBV2
CATEATQDENIQYF
TGTGCCACAGAGGCCACACAGGACGAAAACATTCAGTACTTC
>-|TRBJ2-1|TRBD1|TRBV20-1
CSARGRGTGTTSSYNEQFF
TGCAGTGCTAGGGGCAGAGGGACAGGTACCACCAGCTCCTACAATGAGCAGTTCTTC
>few|TRBJ2-1|TRBD1|TRBV2
CASSEIPGQGAPSTRINEQFF
TGTGCCAGCAGTGAGATACCGGGACAGGGGGCTCCGAGCACGAGGATAAATGAGCAGTTCTTC
>few|TRBJ1-2|-|TRBV3-1
CASSQVMKGGPTF
TGTGCCAGCAGCCAAGTAATGAAGGGAGGCCCCACCTTC
>many|TRBJ2-1|TRBD2|TRBV12-3/TRBV12-4
CASSLGLAGLEQFF
TGTGCCAGCAGTCTGGGACTAGCGGGCCTTGAGCAGTTCTTC
>-|TRBJ2-7|TRBD2|TRBV12-3/TRBV12-4
CASRSTTSGRGHEQYF
TGTGCCAGCAGATCCACCACTAGCGGGAGGGGACACGAGCAGTACTTC
>few|TRBJ2-1|TRBD2|TRBV27
CASSSLPGLDNEQFF
TGTGCCAGCAGCTCTTTACCCGGACTAGACAATGAGCAGTTCTTC
>few|TRBJ2-7|-|TRBV20-1
CSARFGQGYEQYF
TGCAGTGCTAGGTTTGGGCAGGGCTACGAGCAGTACTTC
>few|TRBJ1-2|-|TRBV5-1
CASSPWRGNNYGYTF
TGCGCCAGCAGCCCATGGCGGGGGAATAACTATGGCTACACCTTC
>few|TRBJ2-1|-|TRBV6-1
CASTLDSGYYNEQFF
TGTGCCAGCACCCTCGACTCAGGATACTACAATGAGCAGTTCTTC
>many|TRBJ1-2|-|TRBV6-5
CASSYSWGDGYTF
TGTGCCAGCAGTTACTCGTGGGGGGATGGCTACACCTTC
>few|TRBJ2-7|TRBD2|TRBV28
CATLTTSGRASYEQYF
TGTGCCACCTTAACTACAAGCGGGAGGGCGTCCTACGAGCAGTACTTC
>few|TRBJ1-2|TRBD1|TRBV7-9
CASSFGTGDPHYGYTF
TGTGCCAGCAGCTTTGGGACAGGGGATCCCCACTATGGCTACACCTTC
>few|TRBJ1-1|-|TRBV30
CAWDRNTEAFF
TGTGCCTGGGACCGGAACACTGAAGCTTTCTTT
>-|TRBJ2-7|-|TRBV7-6
CASSRLGSEQYF
TGTGCCAGCAGTCGGCTAGGATCCGAGCAGTACTTC
>few|TRBJ1-1|-|TRBV20-1
CSASPRGTEAFF
TGCAGTGCTAGTCCCCGCGGCACTGAAGCTTTCTTT
>few|TRBJ2-2|-|TRBV7-9
CASGGMRAYKNTGELFF
TGTGCCAGCGGAGGGATGCGTGCCTATAAAAACACCGGGGAGCTGTTTTTT
>once|TRBJ2-2|TRBD2|TRBV4-2
CASGLSKTRGANTGELFF
TGTGCCAGCGGCCTTAGTAAGACCCGGGGGGCGAACACCGGGGAGCTGTTTTTT
>-|TRBJ2-1|-|TRBV9
CASSGGSGGRPYNEQFF
TGTGCCAGCAGCGGCGGTTCGGGCGGGCGACCCTACAATGAGCAGTTCTTC
>-|TRBJ2-7|TRBD1|TRBV27
CASSWGQRGKYEQYF
TGTGCCAGCAGTTGGGGACAGAGGGGAAAGTACGAGCAGTACTTC
>-|TRBJ2-7|TRBD1|TRBV7-6
CASSLETLGQTYEQYF
TGTGCCAGCAGCTTAGAAACCCTGGGACAGACCTACGAGCAGTACTTC
>few|TRBJ2-1|TRBD2|TRBV6-4
CASSSGGPSYNEQFF
TGTGCCAGCAGTAGCGGGGGCCCATCCTACAATGAGCAGTTCTTC
>few|TRBJ2-1|-|TRBV5-6
CASSFGQNNEQFF
TGTGCCAGCAGCTTCGGACAGAACAATGAGCAGTTCTTC
>-|TRBJ2-3|-|TRBV7-9
CASSSRDGTSTDTQYF
TGTGCCAGCAGCTCAAGGGACGGAACTAGCACAGATACGCAGTATTTT
>few|TRBJ1-1|-|TRBV6-2/TRBV6-3
CASSFTQGNTEAFF
TGTGCCAGCAGCTTTACACAGGGGAACACTGAAGCTTTCTTT
>-|TRBJ2-7|-|TRBV9
CASSAGQASSYEQYF
TGTGCCAGCAGCGCGGGACAAGCCAGCTCCTACGAGCAGTACTTC
>many|TRBJ1-1|-|TRBV5-1
CASSLFPGPTEAFF
TGCGCCAGCAGCTTGTTCCCGGGACCCACTGAAGCTTTCTTT
>few|TRBJ2-3|-|TRBV3-1
CASARGGSTDTQYF
TGTGCCAGCGCCCGGGGCGGCAGCACAGATACGCAGTATTTT
>few|TRBJ2-1|-|TRBV24-1
CATSDLGNEQFF
TGTGCCACCAGTGATTTGGGCAATGAGCAGTTCTTC
>-|TRBJ2-1|TRBD2|TRBV7-9
CASSRTSVPYNEQFF
TGTGCCAGCAGCCGCACTAGCGTCCCCTACAATGAGCAGTTCTTC
>-|TRBJ2-3|-|TRBV7-6
CASSPSKSTDTQYF
TGTGCCAGCAGCCCCTCTAAGAGCACAGATACGCAGTATTTT
>many|TRBJ2-2|-|TRBV5-6
CASSLVRRNTGELFF
TGTGCCAGCAGCTTGGTCCGGAGGAACACCGGGGAGCTGTTTTTT